This T cell receptor (beta chain) appears in the sequencing data of a study of T cell responses to AZD1222 COVID-19 vaccine. On this clone: Its antigen is currently unknown. This CDR3 is also generated by other DNA sequences in the sample.

Broader study findings: Seropositive AZD1222 recipients at baseline numbered only 6 or 7. Females made up more of the donors, who were largely white British, and clonal diversity may have come out too low. Spike-specific TCR depth and breadth grew after two AZD1222 doses. Reports indicate that nearly half of spike-specific TCRs are directed at unmutated variant regions.

This CDR3 has 14 residues. V lost 1 base and J lost 5; bases outside the gene matches: 1. Looked up from germline, CDR1 is SGHRS and CDR2 is YFSETQ. Repertoires were generated with immunoSEQ multiplex PCR, while TCRdb's copy carries only in-frame clones and drops some. Of about 140,000 clones listed, just under 95% are singletons. This chain joins TRBV5-1 and TRBJ1-4; 8 bases are a match to TRBD1. The sample here was peripheral blood, taken after recovery from COVID-19. The source of this sequence is an adult who had recovered from COVID-19. The CDR3 sequence: CASSLTGGNEKLFF. The CDR3 DNA sequence: TGCGCCAGCAGCTTGACAGGGGGAAATGAAAAACTGTTTTTT.